A selection of T cell receptor beta chains follows, all from one sample in a study of shared clonotypes between healthy human individuals. Sequencing was performed with immunoSEQ multiplex PCR; in TCRdb, only in-frame clones are kept and a portion is missing. The repertoire consists of fewer than 850,000 clones, with about 90% occurring once and the leading ten covering 34%. The material sequenced was memory CD8+ T cells from PBMCs. The receptors shown here come from a young man in good health. Some clones in this sample may be carry-over from other donors' samples. The CDR3 runs from the conserved cysteine through the conserved F or W. The D gene is left open where the match is weak. A row's size may be missing; if present it is once, few, many or a size class.

D gene	clone size	V gene	J gene	CDR3 protein	CDR3 DNA
-	once	TRBV11-2	TRBJ2-1	CASSSTETGSYNEQFF	TGTGCCAGCAGCTCAACAGAAACAGGCTCCTACAATGAGCAGTTCTTC
-	-	TRBV28	TRBJ1-5	CASSSPGQGYVNQPQHF	TGTGCCAGCAGTTCACCTGGTCAAGGGTACGTCAATCAGCCCCAGCATTTT
TRBD1	-	TRBV5-1	TRBJ2-7	CASSLVGDREHEQYF	TGCGCCAGCAGCTTGGTTGGAGACAGGGAACACGAGCAGTACTTC
-	-	TRBV5-6	TRBJ2-3	CASSIGGADTQYF	TGTGCCAGCAGCATTGGAGGGGCAGATACGCAGTATTTT
-	-	TRBV4-1	TRBJ2-7	CASSQDMSGRYEQYF	TGCGCCAGCAGCCAAGATATGAGTGGTCGGTACGAGCAGTACTTC
-	-	TRBV19	TRBJ1-5	CASSIYSSNQPQHF	TGTGCCAGTAGTATATACAGTAGCAATCAGCCCCAGCATTTT
-	few	TRBV7-9	TRBJ1-1	CASSLARANTEAFF	TGTGCCAGCAGCTTAGCGAGGGCAAACACTGAAGCTTTCTTT
-	-	TRBV5-1	TRBJ2-1	CASSLEGWVNEQFF	TGCGCCAGCAGCTTGGAGGGATGGGTCAATGAGCAGTTCTTC
-	-	TRBV30	TRBJ2-7	CAWRDLGGPEQYF	TGTGCCTGGAGGGACCTCGGGGGGCCCGAGCAGTACTTC
-	-	TRBV2	TRBJ1-1	CASSGLSSYTEAFF	TGTGCCAGCAGTGGGTTAAGCTCTTACACTGAAGCTTTCTTT
-	-	TRBV6-1	TRBJ2-2	CASSDYTGELFF	TGTGCCAGCAGTGACTACACCGGGGAGCTGTTTTTT
-	-	TRBV10-3	TRBJ2-3	CAISLGGGTDTQYF	TGTGCCATCAGCTTAGGGGGAGGCACAGATACGCAGTATTTT
TRBD2	-	TRBV9	TRBJ2-1	CASSGAGAPYNEQFF	TGTGCCAGCAGCGGGGCGGGAGCCCCCTACAATGAGCAGTTCTTC
-	-	TRBV2	TRBJ2-1	CASSASGSYNEQFF	TGTGCCAGCAGTGCTTCCGGGTCCTACAATGAGCAGTTCTTC
-	-	TRBV5-4	TRBJ2-5	CASSYPPTGEETQYF	TGTGCCAGCAGCTACCCGCCAACAGGAGAAGAGACCCAGTACTTC
-	-	TRBV25-1	TRBJ1-4	CASSVRDLRGNEKLFF	TGTGCCAGCAGTGTCCGGGACCTCCGCGGTAATGAAAAACTGTTTTTT
-	-	TRBV19	TRBJ2-7	CASSIDLEETSYEQYF	TGTGCCAGTAGTATAGATCTCGAGGAGACCTCCTACGAGCAGTACTTC
-	-	TRBV23-1	TRBJ1-1	CASSRRRVQGRVWDTEAFF	TGCGCCAGCAGCCGTCGGAGGGTCCAGGGTCGTGTATGGGACACTGAAGCTTTCTTT
TRBD1	-	TRBV7-9	TRBJ2-5	CASSRRQGPPTQYF	TGTGCCAGCAGCCGCAGACAGGGTCCTCCGACCCAGTACTTC
TRBD2	-	TRBV9	TRBJ2-1	CASSQGLAGGVEQFF	TGTGCCAGCAGCCAAGGACTAGCGGGAGGTGTGGAGCAGTTCTTC
-	-	TRBV30	TRBJ2-7	CAWSVRSSYEQYF	TGTGCCTGGAGTGTTAGGAGCTCCTACGAGCAGTACTTC
-	-	TRBV19	TRBJ1-2	CASSTGRNGYTF	TGTGCCAGTAGTACCGGGCGGAATGGCTACACCTTC
TRBD1	-	TRBV27	TRBJ1-5	CASSWTGGNQPQHF	TGTGCCAGCAGTTGGACAGGAGGCAATCAGCCCCAGCATTTT
-	-	TRBV21-1	TRBJ1-5	CASSQDSKCTQHF	TGTGCCAGCAGCCAAGACTCTAAGTGCACCCAGCATTTT
-	-	TRBV29-1	TRBJ1-2	CSGSLAMTVNYGYTF	TGCAGCGGATCACTCGCGATGACAGTCAACTATGGCTACACCTTC
-	-	TRBV27	TRBJ2-4	CASSWGTSGKNIQYF	TGTGCCAGCAGTTGGGGCACCTCGGGCAAAAACATTCAGTACTTC
-	-	TRBV5-1	TRBJ2-5	CASGHGRGETQYF	TGCGCCAGCGGTCACGGGAGAGGAGAGACCCAGTACTTC
TRBD1	-	TRBV7-9	TRBJ1-1	CASSSHIGGGTEAFF	TGTGCCAGCAGCTCCCATATAGGGGGCGGTACTGAAGCTTTCTTT
-	-	TRBV4-2	TRBJ1-5	CASSQAGINQPQHF	TGTGCCAGCAGCCAAGCAGGGATCAATCAGCCCCAGCATTTT
TRBD1	-	TRBV27	TRBJ2-7	CASSLGAGGWSYEQYF	TGTGCCAGCAGTTTAGGCGCAGGGGGCTGGTCCTACGAGCAGTACTTC
-	-	TRBV5-6	TRBJ1-2	CASSSIQENYGYTF	TGTGCCAGCAGCTCGATACAAGAGAACTATGGCTACACCTTC
-	-	TRBV6-4	TRBJ1-5	CASSEEGTSQPQHF	TGTGCCAGCAGTGAAGAGGGAACTAGTCAGCCCCAGCATTTT
TRBD1	-	TRBV13	TRBJ1-6	CASSLEEGARNSPLHF	TGTGCCAGCAGCTTAGAGGAGGGGGCGAGGAACTCACCCCTCCACTTT
-	-	TRBV6-1	TRBJ1-4	CASIGSGGEKLFF	TGTGCCAGCATCGGCAGCGGGGGGGAAAAACTGTTTTTT